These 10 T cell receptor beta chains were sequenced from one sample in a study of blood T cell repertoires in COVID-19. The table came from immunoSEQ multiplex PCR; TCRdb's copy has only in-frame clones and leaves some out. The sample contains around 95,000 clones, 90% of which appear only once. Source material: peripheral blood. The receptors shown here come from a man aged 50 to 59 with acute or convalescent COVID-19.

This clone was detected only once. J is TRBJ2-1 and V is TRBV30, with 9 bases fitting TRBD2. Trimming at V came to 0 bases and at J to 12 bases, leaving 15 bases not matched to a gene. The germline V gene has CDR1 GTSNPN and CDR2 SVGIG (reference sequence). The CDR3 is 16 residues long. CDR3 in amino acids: CAWSVRASVSGGSQFF. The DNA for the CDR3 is TGTGCCTGGAGTGTAAGGGCGTCGGTGAGCGGGGGGTCGCAGTTCTTC.

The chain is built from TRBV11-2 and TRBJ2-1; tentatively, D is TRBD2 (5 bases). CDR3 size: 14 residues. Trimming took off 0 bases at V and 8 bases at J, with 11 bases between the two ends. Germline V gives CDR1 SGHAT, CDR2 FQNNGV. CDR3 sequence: CASSLDRSSHEQFF. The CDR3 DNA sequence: TGTGCCAGCAGCTTAGATCGGTCTAGCCATGAGCAGTTCTTC. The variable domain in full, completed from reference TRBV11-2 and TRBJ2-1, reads EAGVAQSPRYKIIEKRQSVAFWCNPISGHATLYWYQQILGQGPKLLIQFQNNGVVDDSQLPKDRFSAERLKGVDSTLKIQPAKLEDSAVYLCASSLDRSSHEQFFGPGTRLTVL.

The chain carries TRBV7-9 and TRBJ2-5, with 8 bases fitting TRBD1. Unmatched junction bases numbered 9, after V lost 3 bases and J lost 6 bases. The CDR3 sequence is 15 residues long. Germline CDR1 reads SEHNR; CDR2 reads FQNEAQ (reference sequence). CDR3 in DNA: TGTGCCAGCAGCTTTGGACAGGGTGAGGTGAAGACCCAGTACTTC. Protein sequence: CASSFGQGEVKTQYF.

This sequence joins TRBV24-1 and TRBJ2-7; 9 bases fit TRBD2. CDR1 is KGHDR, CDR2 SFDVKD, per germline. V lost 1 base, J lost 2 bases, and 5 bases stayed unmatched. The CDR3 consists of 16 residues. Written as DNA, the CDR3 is TGTGCCACCAGTGATTTTAGCGGGAGTACCCCCTACGAGCAGTACTTC. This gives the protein CATSDFSGSTPYEQYF.

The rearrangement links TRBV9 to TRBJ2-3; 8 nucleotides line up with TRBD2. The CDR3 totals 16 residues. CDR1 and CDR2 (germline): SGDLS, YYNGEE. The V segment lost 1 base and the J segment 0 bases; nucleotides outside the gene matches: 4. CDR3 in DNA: TGTGCCAGCAGCGTATCTAGCGGGCGTAGCACAGATACGCAGTATTTT. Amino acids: CASSVSSGRSTDTQYF.

The CDR3 bases are TGTGCCAGCAGTTTTAGTGCGGGAGCCGGGTTAGTCGCCAAAAACATTCAGTACTTC. Its translation: CASSFSAGAGLVAKNIQYF. V gene TRBV27 combines with J gene TRBJ2-4; 7 bases match TRBD2. Germline CDR1 is MNHEY and CDR2 is SMNVEV (reference sequence). V was pared by 3 bases and J by 1 base, with 15 bases of the junction left unmatched. The CDR3 contains 19 residues.

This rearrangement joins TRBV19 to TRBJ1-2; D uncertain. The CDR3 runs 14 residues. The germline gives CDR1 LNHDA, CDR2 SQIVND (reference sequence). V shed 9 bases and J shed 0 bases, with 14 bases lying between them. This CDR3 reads CASAYDRSNYGYTF. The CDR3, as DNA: TGTGCCAGCGCCTATGATAGATCTAACTATGGCTACACCTTC.

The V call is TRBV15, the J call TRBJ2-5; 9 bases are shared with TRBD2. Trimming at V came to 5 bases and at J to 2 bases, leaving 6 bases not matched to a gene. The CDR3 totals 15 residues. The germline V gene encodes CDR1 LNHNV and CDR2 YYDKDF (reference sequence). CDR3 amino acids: CATSARLAVQETQYF. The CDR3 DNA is TGTGCCACCAGCGCCCGACTAGCGGTACAAGAGACCCAGTACTTC.

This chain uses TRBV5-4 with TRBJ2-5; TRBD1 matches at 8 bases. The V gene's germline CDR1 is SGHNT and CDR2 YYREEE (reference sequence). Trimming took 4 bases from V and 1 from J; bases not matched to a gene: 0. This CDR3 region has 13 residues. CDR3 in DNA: TGTGCCAGCAGCGGGACAGGCCAAGAGACCCAGTACTTC. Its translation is CASSGTGQETQYF.

The chain's CDR3 is CASSVATGAAEKLFF. As DNA, the CDR3 is TGTGCCAGCAGCGTAGCTACAGGGGCAGCTGAAAAACTGTTTTTT. The V call is TRBV9, the J call TRBJ1-4; 7 bases are a match to TRBD1. Germline trimming cut 0 bases from V and 7 bases from J; bases unmatched to any gene: 6. There are 15 residues in the CDR3. The germline CDR1 and CDR2 sequences are SGDLS and YYNGEE.